This passage covers 20 T cell receptor beta chains from one sample sequenced in a study of immune heterogeneity within non-small cell lung tumors. Template material comprised bulk tumor genomic DNA at approximately 540 ng per sample. Every primary tumor yielded several biopsies, spaced far apart, that were taken during surgery. Each patient presented with untreated, newly diagnosed non-small cell lung cancer and received curative surgery. The TCR beta CDR3 region underwent multiplex PCR amplification with 32 V and 13 J primers. In TCRdb, the multiplex PCR reads were re-called with MiXCR into one record per CDR3 protein. This table holds approximately 6,300 distinct CDR3 sequences, roughly 21% found once. Sequences were obtained from lung tumor tissue. These receptor sequences come from a female donor with non-small cell lung cancer.

Relative to its sample, this clonotype is medium-sized (0.01 to 0.1%). The chain is built from TRBV28 and TRBJ2-5; the match to TRBD1 covers 8 bases. The V segment lost 6 bases and the J segment 3 bases; nucleotides outside the gene matches: 9. CDR1 is MDHEN, CDR2 SYDVKM, per germline. This CDR3 is built from 15 residues. The CDR3 nucleotides read TGTGCCAGCAGCCCCTGGGACAGGTGGGAAGAGACCCAGTACTTC. This translates into CASSPWDRWEETQYF.

The count of this clonotype is one. A much more abundant neighbour one base away suggests this may be a read error. The J gene is TRBJ1-5, the V gene TRBV20-1; TRBD1 agrees at 7 bases. In germline, CDR1 is DFQATT, CDR2 SNEGSKA (reference sequence). The CDR3 extends over 15 amino acids. V lost 2 bases, J lost 3 bases, and 7 bases stayed unmatched. The CDR3 reads CSARTGVGLNQPQHF. CDR3 DNA: TGCAGTGCTAGAACAGGGGTGGGCCTCAATCAGCCCCAGCATTTT.

The table lists this clonotype with a few counts. The chain carries TRBV5-4 and TRBJ2-7; maybe TRBD2 (6 bases). The CDR3 is 13 residues long. CDR1 SGHNT and CDR2 YYREEE come from the germline V gene (reference sequence). V lost 3 bases and J 6 bases, leaving 13 bases between the germline ends. The CDR3 nucleotides are TGTGCCAGCAGCTCGGCCCTAGCGCCCGAGCAGTACTTC. It yields the protein CASSSALAPEQYF.

The chain combines TRBV20-1 with TRBJ1-1; the D is unclear. The CDR3 has 12 residues. The ends were cut back, 6 bases at V and 1 base at J, with 9 bases in the middle. Germline assignment: CDR1 DFQATT and CDR2 SNEGSKA (reference sequence). CDR3 region: CSAAGPNTEAFF. DNA for the CDR3: TGCAGTGCCGCGGGCCCGAACACTGAAGCTTTCTTT.

About this clonotype itself: This may come from a read error, since a much larger clone is one base off. The rearrangement uses TRBV2 and TRBJ2-2, with a tentative D call TRBD1 (6 bases). This CDR3 is built from 14 residues. Germline V gives CDR1 SNHLY, CDR2 FYNNEI. Trimming stripped 11 bases from V and 4 bases from J, with 17 bases between. CDR3 loop: CARTGDMGTGELFF. The DNA for the CDR3 is TGTGCCCGAACTGGGGACATGGGCACCGGGGAGCTGTTTTTT.

This clonotype was counted between two and nine times. This chain uses TRBV18 with TRBJ2-2; 13 nucleotides agree with TRBD2. The CDR3 covers 16 residues. Per germline, CDR1 KGHSH and CDR2 LQKENI. Trimming cost V 4 bases and J 5 bases; bases outside gene matches: 4. The CDR3 protein is CASSLGLAGDTGELFF. In DNA, the CDR3 is TGTGCCAGCTCACTTGGACTAGCGGGAGATACCGGGGAGCTGTTTTTT.

In its sample, this clonotype ranks as medium-sized. The genes are TRBV4-1 and TRBJ2-3; a possible D gene is TRBD2 (6 bases). The CDR3 contains 14 residues. V gave up 4 bases and J gave up 5 bases, with 13 bases separating them. Germline V lookup: CDR1 MGHRA, CDR2 YSYEKL. The CDR3 region is CASSLGLPGDTQYF. For the CDR3, the DNA is TGCGCCAGCAGCCTTGGACTACCGGGAGATACGCAGTATTTT.

J is TRBJ1-1 and V is TRBV15; tentatively, D is TRBD1 (5 bases). The CDR3 is made up of 13 amino acids. Trimming removed 5 bases at V and 1 base at J, with 8 bases between. Germline V lookup: CDR1 LNHNV, CDR2 YYDKDF (reference sequence). CDR3 sequence (DNA): TGTGCCACCAGCGGGGACCCGAACACTGAAGCTTTCTTT. Protein product: CATSGDPNTEAFF. Combining the CDR3 with reference TRBV15 and TRBJ1-1 gives the whole variable domain DAMVIQNPRYQVTQFGKPVTLSCSQTLNHNVMYWYQQKSSQAPKLLFHYYDKDFNNEADTPDNFQSRRPNTSFCFLDIRSPGLGDTAMYLCATSGDPNTEAFFGQGTRLTVV.

The genes are TRBV7-2 and TRBJ2-1; 8 positions agree with TRBD2. From germline, CDR1 is SGHTA and CDR2 FQGNSA. There are 15 residues in the CDR3. V dropped 5 bases and J dropped 6; count of bases not matched to a gene: 9. This chain's CDR3 is CASSATSATTNEQFF. The CDR3 coding sequence is TGTGCCAGCAGCGCGACTAGCGCTACCACCAATGAGCAGTTCTTC.

The chain recombines TRBV29-1 with TRBJ2-2; TRBD1 matches at 8 bases. CDR3 length equals 17 residues. V shed 1 base and J 1 base; nucleotides not matched to a gene: 8. CDR1 and CDR2 from the germline V gene are SQVTM and ANQGSEA. Here the CDR3 reads CSVEGGHGQGNTGELFF. The CDR3 DNA follows: TGCAGCGTTGAAGGGGGGCACGGACAGGGGAACACCGGGGAGCTGTTTTTT.

This clonotype is deemed medium-sized. J is TRBJ1-2 and V is TRBV20-1, with 8 positions matching TRBD1. The CDR3 consists of 14 residues. From germline, CDR1 is DFQATT and CDR2 SNEGSKA (reference sequence). V dropped 5 bases and J dropped 2; count of bases not matched to a gene: 7. As DNA, the CDR3 is TGCAGTGCTGGGGGGGGGGACAGGAACTATGGCTACACCTTC. It is translated as CSAGGGDRNYGYTF.

By proportion, this clonotype is medium-sized (0.01 to 0.1%). The chain links TRBV20-1 to TRBJ2-2; D perhaps matches TRBD2 (5 bases). The CDR3 runs to 15 residues. Germline lookup yields CDR1 DFQATT and CDR2 SNEGSKA (reference sequence). Trimming pared 3 bases from V and 4 bases from J, leaving 15 bases between. CDR3 loop: CSASQSAGTTGELFF. The CDR3, as DNA: TGCAGTGCTAGTCAAAGTGCGGGCACCACCGGGGAGCTGTTTTTT.

In this sample, this clonotype is medium-sized (0.01 to 0.1%). The rearrangement links TRBV5-1 to TRBJ1-1; TRBD1 aligns across 9 bases. CDR3 length: 15 amino acids. The V and J ends lost 3 bases and 1 base, in that order; junction bases with no gene match: 4. The V gene's germline CDR1 is SGHRS and CDR2 YFSETQ. The CDR3 sequence is CASSYVTGGNTEAFF. CDR3 nucleotide sequence: TGCGCCAGCAGCTATGTGACAGGGGGGAACACTGAAGCTTTCTTT.

In its sample, this clonotype ranks as medium-sized. This rearrangement joins TRBV6-5 to TRBJ2-7, with 12 bases that match TRBD2. Germline V gene data show CDR1 as MNHEY and CDR2 as SVGAGI. The CDR3 runs to 15 residues. V lost 0 bases, J lost 4 bases, and 1 base stayed unmatched. This chain's CDR3 is CASSYSTSGSYEQYF. The CDR3 DNA follows: TGTGCCAGCAGTTACTCGACTAGCGGGAGTTACGAGCAGTACTTC.

On this clonotype itself: Being one base from a much bigger clone, this may be a read error. J is TRBJ1-2 and V is TRBV28, with D possibly matching TRBD1 (6 bases). The CDR3 loop spans 12 amino acids. CDR1 is MDHEN and CDR2 is SYDVKM in the germline V gene. The V and J ends lost 7 bases and 4 bases respectively, with 10 bases between them. The CDR3 loop reads CASKQGSYGYTF. The DNA of the CDR3 is TGTGCCAGCAAACAGGGATCCTATGGCTACACCTTC.

This clonotype rates as medium-sized. This chain links TRBV12-3 or TRBV12-4 with TRBJ2-1; the D gene is possibly TRBD1 (5 bases). Deletions cut 0 bases from V and 9 bases from J, with 18 bases between. This CDR3 spans 16 amino acids. CDR3 protein: CASSLARASRPAEQFF. The CDR3 DNA reads as TGTGCCAGCAGTTTAGCCAGGGCTTCGCGGCCAGCTGAGCAGTTCTTC.

The J gene is TRBJ2-3, the V gene TRBV4-2, with 8 bases fitting TRBD2. CDR3 length equals 16 residues. Germline V gene lookup returns CDR1 LGHNA and CDR2 YNFKEQ. Trimming cost V 4 bases and J 4 bases; bases outside gene matches: 10. CDR3 nucleotide sequence: TGTGCCAGCAGCCCACGAGCGGGGGCGGGGGCAGATACGCAGTATTTT. Its translation: CASSPRAGAGADTQYF.

This clonotype is labeled medium-sized. J is TRBJ2-2 and V is TRBV20-1, with D uncertain. V was shortened by 3 bases and J by 8 bases, with 10 bases between the two germline ends. The CDR3 loop spans 12 amino acids. CDR1 and CDR2 from the germline V gene are DFQATT and SNEGSKA (reference sequence). The CDR3 loop reads CSASAGRGELFF. CDR3 sequence (DNA): TGCAGTGCTAGTGCCGGGCGAGGGGAGCTGTTTTTT.

In its sample, this clonotype ranks as medium-sized. V is TRBV20-1 and J is TRBJ2-1, with 9 bases identical to TRBD1. The CDR3 has 15 amino acids. Germline trimming cut 3 bases from V and 9 bases from J; bases unmatched to any gene: 12. CDR1 is DFQATT and CDR2 is SNEGSKA in the germline V gene (reference sequence). In DNA form, the CDR3 reads TGCAGTGCTAGTACCCCGGGACAGGGCTATAGTGAGCAGTTCTTC. Translation: CSASTPGQGYSEQFF.

The chain has TRBV30 and TRBJ1-5, with a tentative D call TRBD1 (5 bases). V lost 1 base to trimming and J lost 3 bases, with 10 bases between them. Per the germline V gene, CDR1 is GTSNPN and CDR2 is SVGIG (reference sequence). The CDR3 consists of 14 residues. The CDR3 protein is CAWSGGGVNQPQHF. In DNA, the CDR3 is TGTGCCTGGAGTGGGGGGGGAGTCAATCAGCCCCAGCATTTT. Together with reference TRBV30 and TRBJ1-5, the CDR3 gives the full variable domain: SQTIHQWPATLVQPVGSPLSLECTVEGTSNPNLYWYRQAAGRGLQLLFYSVGIGQISSEVPQNLSASRPQDRQFILSSKKLLLSDSGFYLCAWSGGGVNQPQHFGDGTRLSIL.